One and the same sample provided the 18 T cell receptor beta chains below, sequenced in a study of T-cell reconstitution after alpha-beta-depleted transplantation in children. As it was prepared, the TCRbeta library received unique molecular identifiers. TCRdb reprocessed the PCR reads with MiXCR, giving one entry per CDR3 protein. The sample records some 120,000 distinct CDR3 sequences, about 9.9% being singletons. This specimen was PBMCs, mostly from graft donor cells, taken 180 days after TCRalphabeta/CD19-depleted stem cell transplant. The origin of the receptors is a girl younger than two who had a stem cell transplant for combined immunodeficiency, so the T cells may come from the graft donor.

The chain uses TRBV7-3 and TRBJ2-1; D may be TRBD2 (6 bases). CDR3 length: 14 residues. Germline V lookup: CDR1 SGHTA, CDR2 FQGTGA. V gave up 1 base and J gave up 8 bases, with 12 bases separating them. The CDR3 coding sequence is TGTGCCAGCAGCTTAAGGACTAACGGGGATGAGCAGTTCTTC. The encoded protein is CASSLRTNGDEQFF.

The sample holds a few counts of this clonotype. This chain links TRBV6-1 with TRBJ1-2; 9 nucleotides agree with TRBD1. Germline V gene lookup returns CDR1 MNHNS and CDR2 SASEGT. V shed 7 bases and J 7 bases; nucleotides not matched to a gene: 4. This CDR3 contains 12 residues. Here the CDR3 DNA reads TGTGCCAGCATTTGGGACAGGGTTGGCTACACCTTC. Translation gives CASIWDRVGYTF.

In this sample, this clonotype turned up many times. The chain links TRBV24-1 to TRBJ1-2; D is uncertain. Trimming took 2 bases from V and 4 from J, leaving 7 bases between them. This CDR3 contains 13 residues. CDR1 and CDR2 (germline): KGHDR, SFDVKD. In DNA form, the CDR3 reads TGTGCCACCAGTGATTCTACCCTCTATGGCTACACCTTC. Translation: CATSDSTLYGYTF.

The chain uses TRBV7-2 and TRBJ2-5, with 10 bases fitting TRBD2. V was pared by 5 bases and J by 1 base, with 4 bases of the junction left unmatched. This CDR3 contains 15 residues. Germline CDR1 and CDR2: SGHTA and FQGNSA. DNA for the CDR3: TGTGCCAGCAGCCGTACTAGCGGGGTCCAAGAGACCCAGTACTTC. This sequence encodes CASSRTSGVQETQYF. The full variable domain, completed using reference TRBV7-2 and TRBJ2-5, is GAGVSQSPSNKVTEKGKDVELRCDPISGHTALYWYRQSLGQGLEFLIYFQGNSAPDKSGLPSDRFSAERTGGSVSTLTIQRTQQEDSAVYLCASSRTSGVQETQYFGPGTRLLVL.

This clonotype appeared a few times. The rearrangement uses TRBV10-3 and TRBJ2-7, with 10 positions matching TRBD2. CDR1 and CDR2 from the germline V gene are ENHRY and SYGVKD. V lost 6 bases to trimming and J lost 0 bases; unmatched junction nucleotides: 11. The CDR3 spans 17 residues. The CDR3 DNA is TGTGCCATCAGCGGGGGGCTAGCGGGGGCCGGCTCCTACGAGCAGTACTTC. This codes for CAISGGLAGAGSYEQYF.

This clonotype was recorded at least ten times. The chain recombines TRBV12-3 or TRBV12-4 with TRBJ2-6; TRBD1 agrees at 12 bases. The V gene end was trimmed by 3 bases and the J gene end by 3 bases; junction bases not matched to a gene: 12. The CDR3 covers 20 residues. The CDR3 DNA reads as TGTGCCAGCAGTTTGTATTTTCCCGGGACAGGGGGCATTGGGGCCAACGTCCTGACTTTC. Translation: CASSLYFPGTGGIGANVLTF.

This clonotype has at least ten counts. The chain has TRBV10-3 and TRBJ2-3, with D perhaps given as TRBD1 or TRBD2 (5 bases each). CDR3 length equals 13 residues. Germline CDR1 ENHRY, CDR2 SYGVKD. Deletions cut 8 bases from V and 0 bases from J, with 9 bases between. CDR3 sequence reads: CAIWDRSTDTQYF. CDR3 in DNA: TGTGCCATCTGGGACCGAAGCACAGATACGCAGTATTTT.

This clonotype appeared a few times. This chain connects TRBV20-1 to TRBJ1-2; D is ambiguous. Germline lookup yields CDR1 DFQATT and CDR2 SNEGSKA (reference sequence). The CDR3 runs 11 residues. The germline V and J ends were trimmed by 1 base and 7 bases, with 7 bases remaining between them. CDR3 sequence reads: CSARGVFGYTF. In nucleotides, the CDR3 is TGCAGTGCTAGAGGGGTCTTTGGCTACACCTTC.

This sequence joins TRBV10-3 and TRBJ2-3, with 7 bases identical to TRBD2. The V and J ends lost 4 bases and 1 base, in that order; junction bases with no gene match: 2. From germline, CDR1 is ENHRY and CDR2 SYGVKD. The CDR3 is made up of 14 amino acids. Here the CDR3 DNA reads TGTGCCATCAGTGCTAGCGGAGGCACAGATACGCAGTATTTT. This codes for CAISASGGTDTQYF.

This clonotype appeared a few times. The DNA for the CDR3 is TGTGCCACCAGTGAATGGACAGGGACTCGAGAGACCCAGTACTTC. Translated, it gives CATSEWTGTRETQYF. The chain recombines TRBV24-1 with TRBJ2-5, with 8 bases lining up with TRBD1. The V gene end was trimmed by 4 bases and the J gene end by 4 bases; junction bases not matched to a gene: 7. The germline gives CDR1 KGHDR, CDR2 SFDVKD. The CDR3 runs 15 residues.

The chain links TRBV12-5 to TRBJ1-5; D remains unclear. This CDR3 contains 20 residues. The V gene's germline CDR1 is LGHNT and CDR2 FRNRAP. V gave up 3 bases and J gave up 0 bases, with 24 bases separating them. CDR3 amino acids: CASGLEGKEGRRYSNQPQHF. Here the CDR3 DNA reads TGTGCTAGTGGTTTAGAAGGGAAGGAGGGTAGGCGGTATAGCAATCAGCCCCAGCATTTT.

The chain recombines TRBV5-5 with TRBJ2-2; D is unclear. CDR1 SGHKS and CDR2 YYEKEE come from the germline V gene (reference sequence). CDR3 length: 15 amino acids. Trimming cost V 0 bases and J 5 bases, with 11 bases left between them. This chain's CDR3 is CASSLAGIATGELFF. The CDR3, as DNA: TGTGCCAGCAGCTTGGCTGGAATTGCTACCGGGGAGCTGTTTTTT.

This clonotype was counted at least ten times. The V gene is TRBV2, the J gene TRBJ2-1; tentatively, D is TRBD1 (5 bases). The CDR3 contains 15 residues. The germline CDR1 and CDR2 sequences are SNHLY and FYNNEI. V was shortened by 0 bases and J by 8 bases, with 14 bases between the two germline ends. The CDR3 sequence: CASSEAQATPDEQFF. CDR3 nucleotide sequence: TGTGCCAGCAGTGAAGCACAGGCGACCCCGGATGAGCAGTTCTTC.

This chain connects TRBV6-5 to TRBJ2-1, with no clear D. In germline, CDR1 is MNHEY, CDR2 SVGAGI. The CDR3 runs 15 residues. Trimming cost V 2 bases and J 5 bases, with 13 bases left between them. The CDR3 DNA is TGTGCCAGCAGTTACGGAGTGACTGGCCACAATGAGCAGTTCTTC. It codes for CASSYGVTGHNEQFF.

This chain connects TRBV20-1 to TRBJ2-5, with D possibly matching TRBD2 (7 bases). V dropped 0 bases and J dropped 5 bases, with 13 bases sitting between them. This CDR3 is 14 amino acids long. Per germline, CDR1 DFQATT and CDR2 SNEGSKA (reference sequence). This CDR3 is CSARDAGARETQYF. CDR3 sequence (DNA): TGCAGTGCTAGAGATGCGGGGGCGCGGGAGACCCAGTACTTC.

This clonotype was seen a handful of times. The rearrangement joins TRBV20-1 to TRBJ2-1, with 9 bases fitting TRBD2. Germline V CDR1 and CDR2: DFQATT, SNEGSKA (reference sequence). Trimming cost V 3 bases and J 4 bases; bases outside gene matches: 13. The CDR3 has 17 residues. The CDR3 loop is CSASSPSGGLLYNEQFF. The CDR3 DNA is TGCAGTGCTAGCTCCCCCAGCGGGGGGCTTTTATACAATGAGCAGTTCTTC.

The chain employs TRBV20-1 and TRBJ2-7; unclear D gene. Germline V lookup: CDR1 DFQATT, CDR2 SNEGSKA (reference sequence). V was clipped by 0 bases and J by 3 bases, with 12 bases between them. CDR3 size: 14 residues. The CDR3 bases are TGCAGTGCTAGAGAATCTGGATACTACTACGAGCAGTACTTC. Amino acid sequence: CSARESGYYYEQYF.

The rearrangement links TRBV7-2 to TRBJ1-2; the match to TRBD1 covers 7 bases. This CDR3 is 13 amino acids long. Per the germline V gene, CDR1 is SGHTA and CDR2 is FQGNSA. V was clipped by 5 bases and J by 8 bases; unmatched bases: 8. For the CDR3, the DNA is TGTGCCAGCAGCCCGAGAAGGGGGCGGGGCTACACCTTC. It encodes CASSPRRGRGYTF.